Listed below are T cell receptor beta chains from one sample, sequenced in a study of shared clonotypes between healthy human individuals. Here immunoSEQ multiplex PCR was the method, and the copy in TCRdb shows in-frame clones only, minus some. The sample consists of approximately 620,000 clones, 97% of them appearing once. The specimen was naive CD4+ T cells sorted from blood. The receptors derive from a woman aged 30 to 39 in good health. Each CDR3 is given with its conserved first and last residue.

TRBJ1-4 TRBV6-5 CASSSETGPSEKLFF
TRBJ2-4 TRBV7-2 CASSTQTYLAKNIQYF
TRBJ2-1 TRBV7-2 CASSLLSVASGRAEQFF
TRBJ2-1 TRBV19 CASSKRREPRLSYNEQFF
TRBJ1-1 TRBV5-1 CASSLVAQLNTEAFF
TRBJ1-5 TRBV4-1 CASSQVAIASGGNQPQHF
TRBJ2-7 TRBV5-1 CASSPVQQGSSYEQYF
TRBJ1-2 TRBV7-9 CASSPRGASLDYGYTF
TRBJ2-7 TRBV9 CASSVAGGRTEQYF
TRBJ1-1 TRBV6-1 CASDDRAWTEAFF
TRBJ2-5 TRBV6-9 CASRGTSGRSETQYF
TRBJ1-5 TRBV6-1 CASSEQDLQPQHF
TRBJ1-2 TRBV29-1 CSVEWQNYGYTF
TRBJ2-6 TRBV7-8 CAIPIVSGANVLTF
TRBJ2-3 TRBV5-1 CASSPGQGVNTQYF
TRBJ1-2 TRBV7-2 CASSLANSAFGYTF
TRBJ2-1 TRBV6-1 CASSGIAGLNLNEQFF
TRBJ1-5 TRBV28 CASSLDGQPQHF
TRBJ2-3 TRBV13 CASSPRRGTDTQYF
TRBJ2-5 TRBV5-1 CASSSTGTETQYF
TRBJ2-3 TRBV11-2 CASSLLAGGRDTQYF
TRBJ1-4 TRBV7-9 CASNEDGYNEKLFF
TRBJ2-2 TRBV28 CASRLQRAGELFF
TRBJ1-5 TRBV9 CASSVEAGPYQPQHF
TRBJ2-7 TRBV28 CASSTSTPYYSTYEQYF
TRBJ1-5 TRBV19 CASSLLGGANNQPQHF
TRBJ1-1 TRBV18 CASSERTEGVEAFF
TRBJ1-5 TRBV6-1 CASSAGYSNQPQHF
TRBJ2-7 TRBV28 CASRSQNTYEQYF
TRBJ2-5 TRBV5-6 CASNTLDRGGQYF
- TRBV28 CASSAPGIGEQYF
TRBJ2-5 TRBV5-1 CASSFARGREGTQYF
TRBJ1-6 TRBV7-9 CASSPQGADNSPLHF
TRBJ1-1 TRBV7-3 CASSLAVVRGKIEAFF
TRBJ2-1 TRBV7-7 CASSRGHGGDEQFF
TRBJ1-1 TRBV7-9 CASSLREVNTEAFF
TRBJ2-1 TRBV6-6 CASSYVSGLNEQFF
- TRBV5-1 CASSLAIGTYEQYF
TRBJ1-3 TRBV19 CASRQGHSGNTIYF
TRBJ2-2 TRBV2 CASKGRGMTGELFF
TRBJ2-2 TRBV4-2 CASRRAGSTGELFF
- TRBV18 CASSPPGTGSYEQYF
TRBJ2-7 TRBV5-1 CASSSLAEPGGEQYF
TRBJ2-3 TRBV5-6 CASRNGGQGTDTQYF
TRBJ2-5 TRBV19 CASSLSVQETQYF
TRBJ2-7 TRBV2 CASRQGANEQYF
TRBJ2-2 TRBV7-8 CASSLTGGGRANTGELFF
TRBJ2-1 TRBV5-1 CAGTWGQLNEQFF
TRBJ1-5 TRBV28 CASSRMDRVSTHF
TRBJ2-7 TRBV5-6 CASSWTGRYEQYF
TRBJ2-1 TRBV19 CASSLTGGSYNEQFF
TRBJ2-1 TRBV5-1 CASSFGTSGLLGEQFF
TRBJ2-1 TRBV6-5 CASSQTTGSPCFF